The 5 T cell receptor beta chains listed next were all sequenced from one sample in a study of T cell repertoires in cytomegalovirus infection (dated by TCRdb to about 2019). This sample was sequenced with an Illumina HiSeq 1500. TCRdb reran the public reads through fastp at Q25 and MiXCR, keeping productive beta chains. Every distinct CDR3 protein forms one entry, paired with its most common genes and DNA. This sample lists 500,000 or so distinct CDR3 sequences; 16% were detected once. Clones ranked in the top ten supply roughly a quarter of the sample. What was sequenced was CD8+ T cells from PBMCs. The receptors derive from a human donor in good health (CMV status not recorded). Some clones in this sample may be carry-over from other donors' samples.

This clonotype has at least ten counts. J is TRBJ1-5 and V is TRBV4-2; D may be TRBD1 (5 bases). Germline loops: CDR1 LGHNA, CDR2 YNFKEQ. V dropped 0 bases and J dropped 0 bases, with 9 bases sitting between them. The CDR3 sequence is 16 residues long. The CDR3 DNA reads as TGTGCCAGCAGCCAAGATCCGGACATTAGCAATCAGCCCCAGCATTTT. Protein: CASSQDPDISNQPQHF.

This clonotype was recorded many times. In nucleotides, the CDR3 is TGTGCCAGCAGCTTACGACAGGGGGCGGGGGAGACCCAGTACTTC. It specifies CASSLRQGAGETQYF. The chain combines TRBV7-9 with TRBJ2-5; TRBD1 matches at 10 bases. J lost 5 bases, V lost 2 bases, and 5 bases had no gene match. The CDR3 spans 15 residues. From germline, CDR1 is SEHNR and CDR2 FQNEAQ (reference sequence).

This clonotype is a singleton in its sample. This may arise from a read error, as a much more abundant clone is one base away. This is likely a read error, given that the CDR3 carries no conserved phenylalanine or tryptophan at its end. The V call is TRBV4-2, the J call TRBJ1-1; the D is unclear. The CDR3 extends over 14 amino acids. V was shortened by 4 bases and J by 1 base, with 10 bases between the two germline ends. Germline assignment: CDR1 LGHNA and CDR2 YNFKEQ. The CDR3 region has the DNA TGTGCCAGCAGCCGAGAACAGCGGAACACTGAAGCTTTCTCT. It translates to CASSREQRNTEAFS.

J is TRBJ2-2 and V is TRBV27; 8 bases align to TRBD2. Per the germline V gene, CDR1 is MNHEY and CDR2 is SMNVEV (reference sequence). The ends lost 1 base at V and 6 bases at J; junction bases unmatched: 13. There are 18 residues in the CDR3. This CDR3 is CASSLFDLGREEAGELFF. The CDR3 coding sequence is TGTGCCAGCAGTTTATTTGATTTAGGGCGGGAGGAGGCCGGGGAGCTGTTTTTT.

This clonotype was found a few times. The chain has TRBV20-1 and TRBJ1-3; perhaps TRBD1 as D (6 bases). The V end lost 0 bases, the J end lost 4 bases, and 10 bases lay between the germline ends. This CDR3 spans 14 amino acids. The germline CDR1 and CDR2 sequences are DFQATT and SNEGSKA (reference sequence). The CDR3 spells CSAREQGRGNTIYF. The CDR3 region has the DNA TGCAGTGCTAGAGAACAGGGAAGGGGAAACACCATATATTTT.